The 26 T cell receptor beta chains given below trace back to one sample, sequenced in a study of blood T cells in healthy people across ages (dated by TCRdb to 2014 to 2015). The method behind the library was 5' RACE. This sample was sequenced with an Illumina HiSeq 2500. A second PCR of about 6 to 12 cycles was run with a J-beta primer mix and a sample-barcoded 5' primer. The raw public data were reprocessed by TCRdb itself: fastp quality trimming at Q25, MiXCR clonotype calling, in-frame beta chains only. Each record represents a unique CDR3 protein, reported with the most common genes and DNA among its rows. The sample table contains around 1,500,000 distinct CDR3 sequences; only one count was recorded for around 39% of them. The top ten constitute roughly 7.9% of the sample. Specimen: blood. The origin of the receptors is a woman between 18 and 29 years old in good health.

In its sample, this clonotype was seen a few times. V usage is TRBV4-2 and J usage is TRBJ2-3; TRBD2 matches 7 bases. CDR3 length: 16 residues. With 5 bases clipped from V and 0 bases from J, the junction kept 8 bases outside the gene matches. Germline CDR1 is LGHNA and CDR2 is YNFKEQ. The CDR3 region is CASSSRMGGSTDTQYF. The CDR3 coding sequence is TGTGCCAGCAGCTCCCGTATGGGGGGGAGCACAGATACGCAGTATTTT.

The rearrangement joins TRBV7-3 to TRBJ2-7; D perhaps matches TRBD1 (5 bases). Germline V gene sequence: CDR1 SGHTA, CDR2 FQGTGA. Trimming pared 2 bases from V and 2 bases from J, leaving 10 bases between. CDR3 size: 14 residues. CDR3 DNA sequence: TGTGCCAGCAGCTTATGGGGCAGCCCCTACGAGCAGTACTTC. Encoded protein: CASSLWGSPYEQYF.

The rearrangement links TRBV12-5 to TRBJ2-5; D is possibly TRBD1 (6 bases). V was pared by 1 base and J by 4 bases, with 13 bases between. The germline CDR1 and CDR2 sequences are LGHNT and FRNRAP. The CDR3 loop spans 15 amino acids. The chain's CDR3 is CASGLGTGMGETQYF. The CDR3 DNA is TGTGCTAGTGGTTTGGGCACAGGGATGGGAGAGACCCAGTACTTC.

J is TRBJ2-3 and V is TRBV20-1, with D uncertain. The CDR3 consists of 15 residues. Trimming cost V 3 bases and J 4 bases, with 17 bases left between them. Germline V gives CDR1 DFQATT, CDR2 SNEGSKA (reference sequence). The CDR3 loop is CSASVDGAFADTQYF. CDR3 nucleotide sequence: TGCAGTGCTAGCGTCGACGGTGCCTTCGCAGATACGCAGTATTTT.

A note on this clonotype: One end of the junction fails to match germline, which may point to a read error. The chain couples TRBV2 to TRBJ2-1; no clear D. The CDR3 totals 12 residues. CDR1 and CDR2 from the germline V gene are SNHLY and FYNNEI. In DNA form, the CDR3 reads TGTGCCAGCAGGGAAGGGTCGGAACCACAGTTCTTC. This encodes CASREGSEPQFF.

This chain links TRBV13 with TRBJ2-7, with a possible D match to TRBD1 (6 bases). This CDR3 comprises 16 residues. V shed 5 bases and J shed 2 bases, with 19 bases lying between them. CDR1 and CDR2 (germline): PRHDT, FYEKMQ (reference sequence). Here the CDR3 reads CASSGTERDTPYEQYF. CDR3 DNA sequence: TGTGCCAGCAGCGGCACCGAACGGGACACTCCCTACGAGCAGTACTTC.

The chain links TRBV15 to TRBJ2-3, with 8 bases that match TRBD2. This CDR3 has 17 residues. Germline assignment: CDR1 LNHNV and CDR2 YYDKDF (reference sequence). V was clipped by 3 bases and J by 5 bases; unmatched bases: 13. The DNA for the CDR3 is TGTGCCACCAGCAGGGCCAGGGGAAGTCTAGCGGGAGATACGCAGTATTTT. Its protein is CATSRARGSLAGDTQYF. The whole variable domain, remainder taken from reference TRBV15 and TRBJ2-3, is DAMVIQNPRYQVTQFGKPVTLSCSQTLNHNVMYWYQQKSSQAPKLLFHYYDKDFNNEADTPDNFQSRRPNTSFCFLDIRSPGLGDTAMYLCATSRARGSLAGDTQYFGPGTRLTVL.

The table lists this clonotype with many counts. V gene TRBV25-1 combines with J gene TRBJ1-2; 8 nucleotides agree with TRBD1. Trimming took 1 base from V and 6 from J; bases not matched to a gene: 7. CDR3 length: 15 residues. Germline V gene data show CDR1 as MGHDK and CDR2 as SYGVNS. CDR3 region: CASSESSSGGHGYTF. DNA for the CDR3: TGTGCCAGCAGTGAATCATCGTCAGGGGGCCATGGCTACACCTTC.

The chain uses TRBV28 and TRBJ2-7; possible D gene TRBD2, 6 bases. The CDR3 runs 13 residues. Germline V gene sequence: CDR1 MDHEN, CDR2 SYDVKM. V was pared by 6 bases and J by 4 bases, with 13 bases between. The CDR3 spells CASRLARLYEQYF. DNA for the CDR3: TGTGCCAGCAGACTAGCTCGGTTGTACGAGCAGTACTTC.

The rearrangement joins TRBV25-1 to TRBJ1-6; no firm D call. CDR1 is MGHDK and CDR2 is SYGVNS in the germline V gene. V lost 2 bases and J 8 bases, leaving 4 bases between the germline ends. The CDR3 consists of 12 residues. This chain's CDR3 is CASSEQDSPLHF. In DNA, the CDR3 is TGTGCCAGCAGTGAACAGGATTCACCCCTCCACTTT.

This clonotype was counted between two and nine times. V usage is TRBV7-7 and J usage is TRBJ2-3; D is ambiguous. The CDR3 is 14 amino acids. The germline CDR1 and CDR2 sequences are SSHAT and FNYEAQ (reference sequence). Trimming stripped 5 bases from V and 3 bases from J, with 12 bases between. This CDR3 reads CASSPNQLTDTQYF. For the CDR3, the DNA is TGTGCCAGCAGCCCCAACCAGCTGACAGATACGCAGTATTTT.

The rearrangement uses TRBV6-1 and TRBJ1-5, with 11 bases identical to TRBD1. Germline-derived CDR1 and CDR2 are MNHNS and SASEGT. This CDR3 comprises 18 residues. The V and J ends lost 6 bases and 0 bases, in that order; junction bases with no gene match: 10. The chain's CDR3 is CASSSGTGGPYSNQPQHF. DNA of the CDR3: TGTGCCAGCAGCAGCGGGACAGGGGGTCCCTATAGCAATCAGCCCCAGCATTTT.

The chain has TRBV28 and TRBJ2-4; D perhaps matches TRBD2 (6 bases). The DNA end lines up better with TRBJ2-7; the J call may be wrong. The germline V gene encodes CDR1 MDHEN and CDR2 SYDVKM. The CDR3 is 14 residues long. The CDR3: CASRLRRGTYEQYF. The CDR3 DNA follows: TGTGCCAGCAGATTAAGACGGGGGACCTACGAGCAGTACTTC.

V is TRBV7-3 and J is TRBJ1-2; D is ambiguous. Trimming removed 5 bases from V and 3 bases from J, with 13 bases in between. From germline, CDR1 is SGHTA and CDR2 FQGTGA. The length of the CDR3 is 14 residues. CDR3 in amino acids: CASSKEGFHYGYTF. The CDR3 DNA is TGTGCCAGCAGCAAAGAAGGGTTCCACTATGGCTACACCTTC.

This clonotype was observed a few times. The chain combines TRBV4-1 with TRBJ1-5; D may be TRBD1 (5 bases). V lost 0 bases to trimming and J lost 7 bases, with 13 bases between them. The CDR3 runs to 15 residues. Germline CDR1 and CDR2: MGHRA and YSYEKL. The DNA for the CDR3 is TGCGCCAGCAGCCAAGAAATAGGGGCTCAGCAGCCCCAGCATTTT. As protein: CASSQEIGAQQPQHF.

This clonotype appeared a single time. The V gene is TRBV6-5, the J gene TRBJ2-3; perhaps D is TRBD1 or TRBD2 (5 bases each). CDR3 size: 17 residues. CDR1 is MNHEY, CDR2 SVGAGI, per germline. Deletions cut 0 bases from V and 8 bases from J, with 21 bases between. The CDR3 sequence: CASSYSTGTLGRGTQYF. CDR3 sequence (DNA): TGTGCCAGCAGTTACTCAACCGGGACCCTCGGTCGAGGTACGCAGTATTTT.

This clonotype has a handful of counts. This chain uses TRBV12-3 or TRBV12-4 with TRBJ1-6; D unresolved. The CDR3 has 13 residues. V was cut by 3 bases and J by 8 bases, with 8 bases left in between. CDR3 nucleotides: TGTGCCAGCAGTTTCGGCAGCGATTCACCCCTCCACTTT. Translating gives CASSFGSDSPLHF.

Points on this clonotype: One end of the junction does not line up with germline, which may come from a read error. The chain employs TRBV12-3 or TRBV12-4 and TRBJ1-2, with a possible D match to TRBD1 (5 bases). The CDR3 runs 13 residues. Here the CDR3 DNA reads TGTGTCAGCACCTCGGGGGGGACCTATGGCTACACCTTC. Translation gives CVSTSGGTYGYTF.

The chain is built from TRBV6-7 and TRBJ2-1; no firm D call. TRBV6-7 carries the ORF label, with uncertain function. The germline V and J ends were trimmed by 6 bases and 9 bases, with 21 bases remaining between them. This CDR3 spans 15 amino acids. CDR3 sequence reads: CASSSIRSFYPEQFF. DNA of the CDR3: TGTGCCAGCAGCTCCATACGTAGTTTCTATCCTGAGCAGTTCTTC.

This chain uses TRBV5-6 with TRBJ2-2; TRBD1 agrees at 12 bases. CDR1 is SGHDT and CDR2 is YYEEEE in the germline V gene. The CDR3 is made up of 17 amino acids. Trimming at V came to 3 bases and at J to 1 base, leaving 4 bases not matched to a gene. The CDR3 DNA is TGTGCCAGCAGCTCGGGACAGGGGGCTTGGAACACCGGGGAGCTGTTTTTT. Residues: CASSSGQGAWNTGELFF.

The genes are TRBV27 and TRBJ1-5, with 8 bases lining up with TRBD1. V lost 8 bases to trimming and J lost 5 bases; unmatched junction nucleotides: 8. This CDR3 spans 14 amino acids. The germline gives CDR1 MNHEY, CDR2 SMNVEV (reference sequence). This chain's CDR3 is CASSGQGAYQPQHF. The DNA of the CDR3 is TGTGCCAGCTCGGGGCAGGGGGCTTATCAGCCCCAGCATTTT.

This clonotype was seen only a few times. V gene TRBV30 combines with J gene TRBJ2-7, with D perhaps TRBD2 (6 bases). V lost 5 bases and J lost 2, with 13 bases in between. The CDR3 sequence is 13 residues long. Germline CDR1 is GTSNPN and CDR2 is SVGIG (reference sequence). The CDR3 protein is CAWGVAAAYEQYF. CDR3 nucleotide sequence: TGTGCCTGGGGGGTAGCGGCGGCCTACGAGCAGTACTTC.

This chain joins TRBV2 and TRBJ2-1, with TRBD2 as a possible D gene (5 bases). The CDR3 runs 15 residues. Germline values: CDR1 SNHLY, CDR2 FYNNEI. The germline V and J ends were trimmed by 2 bases and 6 bases, with 14 bases remaining between them. As DNA, the CDR3 is TGTGCCAGCAGTGAAATAGGACTGGCCCCCAATGAGCAGTTCTTC. This gives the protein CASSEIGLAPNEQFF. The full variable domain, completed using reference TRBV2 and TRBJ2-1, is EPEVTQTPSHQVTQMGQEVILRCVPISNHLYFYWYRQILGQKVEFLVSFYNNEISEKSEIFDDQFSVERPDGSNFTLKIRSTKLEDSAMYFCASSEIGLAPNEQFFGPGTRLTVL.

This clonotype has only a few counts. V and J are TRBV12-3 or TRBV12-4 and TRBJ2-7; D may be TRBD2 (5 bases). V was clipped by 2 bases and J by 0 bases, with 11 bases between them. This CDR3 is built from 15 residues. CDR3 bases: TGTGCCAGCAGTTTAATGGAAAGCGGCTCCTACGAGCAGTACTTC. Amino acid sequence: CASSLMESGSYEQYF.

Only a few counts were recorded for this clonotype. The J gene is TRBJ2-5, the V gene TRBV6-1, with TRBD1 identical over 7 bases. From germline, CDR1 is MNHNS and CDR2 SASEGT. V shed 11 bases, J shed 5 bases, and the junction held 14 bases outside the gene matches. CDR3 size: 14 residues. CDR3: CAYGVDRPWETQYF. The CDR3 coding sequence is TGTGCCTACGGGGTGGACAGGCCATGGGAGACCCAGTACTTC.

The CDR3 DNA reads as TGTGCCAGCAGCCTACCAAGCGGGCGTTCAGCCGGGGAGCTGTTTTTT. Encoded protein: CASSLPSGRSAGELFF. The V gene is TRBV7-9, the J gene TRBJ2-2, with a weak D call TRBD2 (6 bases). CDR1 and CDR2 from the germline V gene are SEHNR and FQNEAQ (reference sequence). V was pared by 5 bases and J by 6 bases, with 19 bases between. The CDR3 extends over 16 amino acids.